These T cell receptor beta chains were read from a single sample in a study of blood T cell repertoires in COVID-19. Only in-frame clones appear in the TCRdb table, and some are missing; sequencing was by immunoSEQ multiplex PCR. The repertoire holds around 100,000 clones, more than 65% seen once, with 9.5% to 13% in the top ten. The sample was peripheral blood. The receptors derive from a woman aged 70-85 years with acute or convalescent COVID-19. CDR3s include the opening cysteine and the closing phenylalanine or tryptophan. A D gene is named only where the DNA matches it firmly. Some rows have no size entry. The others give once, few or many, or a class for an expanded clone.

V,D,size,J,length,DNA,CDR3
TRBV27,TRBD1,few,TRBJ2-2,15,TGTGCCAGCAGTTTAGGATACAGGGGGGTCGGGGAGCTGTTTTTT,CASSLGYRGVGELFF
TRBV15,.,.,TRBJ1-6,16,TGTGCCACCAGCAGAGATCGAGTCAGGGAAATCTCACCCCTCCACTTT,CATSRDRVREISPLHF
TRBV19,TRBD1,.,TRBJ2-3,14,TGTGCCAGTCTGGGACAGGGGAGGACAGATACGCAGTATTTT,CASLGQGRTDTQYF
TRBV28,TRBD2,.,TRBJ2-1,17,TGTGCCAGCAGACACTTGTCTAGCGGGGGGGCTGAGAATGAGCAGTTCTTC,CASRHLSSGGAENEQFF
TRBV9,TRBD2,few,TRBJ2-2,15,TGTGCCAGCAGCGTCCTGGGAGGGTCCGCCGGGGAGCTGTTTTTT,CASSVLGGSAGELFF
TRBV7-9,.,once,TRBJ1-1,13,TGTGCCAGCATAGCGCAGGCTTACACTGAAGCTTTCTTT,CASIAQAYTEAFF
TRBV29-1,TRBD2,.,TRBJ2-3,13,TGCAGCGTTGAGGTAGCGGGGGGGCAGACGCAGTATTTT,CSVEVAGGQTQYF
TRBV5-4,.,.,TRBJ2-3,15,TGTGCCAGCAGCTTGGTGCCGGGTGGCACAGATACGCAGTATTTT,CASSLVPGGTDTQYF
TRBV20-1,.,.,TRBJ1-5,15,TGCAGTGCTAGTATAGCCCCAACAGGGATTCAGCCCCAGCATTTT,CSASIAPTGIQPQHF
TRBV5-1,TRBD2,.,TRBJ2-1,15,TGCGCCAGCAGCTCATTAGCGGGGGGGATCAATGAGCAGTTCTTC,CASSSLAGGINEQFF
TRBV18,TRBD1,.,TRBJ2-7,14,TGTGCCAGCTCACCAAGGGGACAGGAGGACGAGCAGTACTTC,CASSPRGQEDEQYF
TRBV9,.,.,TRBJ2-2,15,TGTGCCAGCAGCGTAGGACACCTGAACACCGGGGAGCTGTTTTTT,CASSVGHLNTGELFF
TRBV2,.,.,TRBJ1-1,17,TGTGCCAGCAGTGAAACTGCGGGGCCCTTATTAAGGACTGAAGCTTTCTTT,CASSETAGPLLRTEAFF